This T cell receptor (beta chain) was obtained from a study of blood T cell repertoires in COVID-19. Study-level information: Some COVID-19 samples were acute and others convalescent; all came from the United States, Italy and Spain.

Per the original methods: Reference gene primer amplification gave nucleated cell count estimates. Here immunoSEQ multiplex PCR was the method, and the copy in TCRdb shows in-frame clones only, minus some. V, J and clone size derive from that table, while D and trimming were established from the DNA sequence. The sample lists around 180,000 clones, roughly three quarters occurring once. This CDR3 region has 12 residues. V was cut by 2 bases and J by 7 bases, with 9 bases left in between. CDR1 and CDR2 (germline): SEHNR, FQNEAQ (reference sequence). The chain is built from TRBV7-9 and TRBJ2-7; possible D gene TRBD2, 6 bases. The specimen sequenced was peripheral blood. The TCR was taken from an elderly woman with COVID-19, enrolled during active disease. CDR3 bases: TGTGCCAGCAGCTTATCGGGGACTGAGCAGTACTTC. Translation gives CASSLSGTEQYF. The variable domain in full, completed from reference TRBV7-9 and TRBJ2-7, reads DTGVSQNPRHKITKRGQNVTFRCDPISEHNRLYWYRQTLGQGPEFLTYFQNEAQLEKSRLLSDRFSAERPKGSFSTLEIQRTEQGDSAMYLCASSLSGTEQYFGPGTRLTVT.